The rows below give T cell receptor beta chains drawn from one sample of a study of T cells in Graves' hyperthyroidism and ophthalmopathy. TCRdb ran MiXCR on the multiplex PCR reads and lists one entry per CDR3 protein. The sample contains around 300,000 distinct CDR3 sequences, about an eighth of which appear only once. Material for sequencing was blood. The origin of the receptors is a woman aged 25 to 39 with Graves' hyperthyroidism that later progressed to Graves' ophthalmopathy. Both conserved end residues are part of each CDR3. D genes are given only for firm matches. Not every row has a clone size; where given, it reads once, few, many or a size class.

TRBD1 | . | TRBJ1-1 | TRBV7-3 | CASSAAGTAAFF | TGTGCCAGCAGCGCAGCCGGGACAGCGGCTTTCTTT
TRBD2 | . | TRBJ2-1 | TRBV6-2/TRBV6-3 | CVSSPRASGYNEQFF | TGTGTCAGCAGTCCTCGGGCTAGCGGCTACAATGAGCAGTTCTTC
TRBD2 | many | TRBJ2-1 | TRBV27 | CASSPIAGERNEQFF | TGTGCCAGCAGTCCCATAGCGGGAGAGAGAAATGAGCAGTTCTTC
TRBD2 | many | TRBJ2-1 | TRBV12-3/TRBV12-4 | CASSSTSGRYGNEQFF | TGTGCCAGCAGTTCGACTAGCGGGAGGTATGGCAATGAGCAGTTCTTC
TRBD2 | many | TRBJ2-7 | TRBV20-1 | CSVLKAGSSYEQYF | TGCAGTGTCCTGAAAGCGGGAAGCTCCTACGAGCAGTACTTC
. | many | TRBJ2-1 | TRBV2 | CASSDFAGYNEQFF | TGTGCCAGCAGTGATTTTGCCGGGTACAATGAGCAGTTCTTC
TRBD1 | . | TRBJ2-6 | TRBV19 | CASSQQGAGANVLTF | TGTGCCAGTAGTCAACAGGGGGCTGGGGCCAACGTCCTGACTTTC
. | . | TRBJ2-7 | TRBV5-6 | CASSLVPSLGEQYF | TGTGCCAGCAGCTTAGTTCCTAGCCTGGGGGAGCAGTACTTC
. | many | TRBJ2-3 | TRBV20-1 | CSAPTGISTDTQYF | TGCAGTGCTCCCACAGGCATTTCGACAGATACGCAGTATTTT
. | many | TRBJ2-7 | TRBV7-9 | CASSLGLFYEQYF | TGTGCCAGCAGCTTAGGGCTGTTCTACGAGCAGTACTTC
. | . | TRBJ2-7 | TRBV19 | CASSIDGIYEQYF | TGTGCCAGTAGTATCGACGGAATCTACGAGCAGTACTTC
TRBD2 | many | TRBJ2-7 | TRBV20-1 | CSATRAGNAPYEQYF | TGCAGTGCTACTAGAGCGGGAAACGCTCCCTACGAGCAGTACTTC
TRBD1 | many | TRBJ1-4 | TRBV20-1 | CSATGQTNEKLFF | TGCAGTGCAACGGGACAGACTAATGAAAAACTGTTTTTT
TRBD2 | many | TRBJ2-2 | TRBV15 | CATSPGLASAGELFF | TGTGCCACCAGCCCGGGACTAGCGAGCGCCGGGGAGCTGTTTTTT
TRBD2 | many | TRBJ2-5 | TRBV20-1 | CSARTREGQETQYF | TGCAGTGCTAGGACAAGGGAGGGCCAAGAGACCCAGTACTTC
TRBD2 | many | TRBJ2-1 | TRBV15 | CATSSPSGRATEQFF | TGTGCCACCAGCAGCCCAAGCGGGAGGGCCACTGAGCAGTTCTTC
. | many | TRBJ1-1 | TRBV6-1 | CAGKQGRDTEAFF | TGTGCCGGGAAGCAGGGCCGGGACACTGAAGCTTTCTTT
TRBD1 | many | TRBJ2-1 | TRBV7-3 | CASSQGVYNEQFF | TGTGCCAGCAGCCAGGGGGTCTACAATGAGCAGTTCTTC
TRBD2 | . | TRBJ2-7 | TRBV7-2 | CASSSRGGLHEQYF | TGTGCCAGCAGCTCGCGGGGGGGCCTCCACGAGCAGTACTTC
. | many | TRBJ1-5 | TRBV30 | CAWSVADSNQPQQF | TGTGCCTGGAGTGTGGCGGATAGCAATCAGCCCCAGCAATTT
. | many | TRBJ2-1 | TRBV6-6 | CASSYRPDWGSGGGNEQFF | TGTGCCAGCAGTTACAGGCCGGATTGGGGTAGCGGAGGGGGCAATGAGCAGTTCTTC
. | many | TRBJ2-2 | TRBV28 | CASSLPELTGELFF | TGTGCCAGCAGTTTACCGGAACTCACCGGGGAGCTGTTTTTT
TRBD2 | many | TRBJ2-7 | TRBV7-2 | CASSLKPGLAGGLAYEQYF | TGTGCCAGCAGCCTCAAACCGGGACTAGCGGGAGGTTTAGCCTACGAGCAGTACTTC
. | . | TRBJ2-1 | TRBV9 | CASSVAAGVYNEQFF | TGTGCCAGCAGCGTAGCGGCAGGAGTCTACAATGAGCAGTTCTTC
. | many | TRBJ2-2 | TRBV30 | CAYRVVWSGKHTGELFF | TGTGCCTACAGGGTAGTGTGGAGCGGGAAACACACCGGGGAGCTGTTTTTT
TRBD1 | many | TRBJ2-5 | TRBV3-1 | CASSQDRTGGDGTQYF | TGTGCCAGCAGCCAAGATCGGACAGGGGGTGATGGGACCCAGTACTTC
. | few | TRBJ2-1 | TRBV20-1 | CSATPGASYNEQFF | TGCAGTGCTACCCCCGGGGCCTCCTACAATGAGCAGTTCTTC
TRBD1 | . | TRBJ2-1 | TRBV9 | CASSVLIGQGYNEQFF | TGTGCCAGCAGCGTCTTAATAGGACAGGGCTACAATGAGCAGTTCTTC
. | few | TRBJ2-3 | TRBV12-3/TRBV12-4 | CAITGTSFGDTQYF | TGTGCTATAACTGGGACCTCATTCGGGGATACGCAGTATTTT
. | many | TRBJ2-1 | TRBV28 | CASTTPLGNNEQFF | TGTGCCAGCACTACACCCTTGGGGAACAATGAGCAGTTCTTC